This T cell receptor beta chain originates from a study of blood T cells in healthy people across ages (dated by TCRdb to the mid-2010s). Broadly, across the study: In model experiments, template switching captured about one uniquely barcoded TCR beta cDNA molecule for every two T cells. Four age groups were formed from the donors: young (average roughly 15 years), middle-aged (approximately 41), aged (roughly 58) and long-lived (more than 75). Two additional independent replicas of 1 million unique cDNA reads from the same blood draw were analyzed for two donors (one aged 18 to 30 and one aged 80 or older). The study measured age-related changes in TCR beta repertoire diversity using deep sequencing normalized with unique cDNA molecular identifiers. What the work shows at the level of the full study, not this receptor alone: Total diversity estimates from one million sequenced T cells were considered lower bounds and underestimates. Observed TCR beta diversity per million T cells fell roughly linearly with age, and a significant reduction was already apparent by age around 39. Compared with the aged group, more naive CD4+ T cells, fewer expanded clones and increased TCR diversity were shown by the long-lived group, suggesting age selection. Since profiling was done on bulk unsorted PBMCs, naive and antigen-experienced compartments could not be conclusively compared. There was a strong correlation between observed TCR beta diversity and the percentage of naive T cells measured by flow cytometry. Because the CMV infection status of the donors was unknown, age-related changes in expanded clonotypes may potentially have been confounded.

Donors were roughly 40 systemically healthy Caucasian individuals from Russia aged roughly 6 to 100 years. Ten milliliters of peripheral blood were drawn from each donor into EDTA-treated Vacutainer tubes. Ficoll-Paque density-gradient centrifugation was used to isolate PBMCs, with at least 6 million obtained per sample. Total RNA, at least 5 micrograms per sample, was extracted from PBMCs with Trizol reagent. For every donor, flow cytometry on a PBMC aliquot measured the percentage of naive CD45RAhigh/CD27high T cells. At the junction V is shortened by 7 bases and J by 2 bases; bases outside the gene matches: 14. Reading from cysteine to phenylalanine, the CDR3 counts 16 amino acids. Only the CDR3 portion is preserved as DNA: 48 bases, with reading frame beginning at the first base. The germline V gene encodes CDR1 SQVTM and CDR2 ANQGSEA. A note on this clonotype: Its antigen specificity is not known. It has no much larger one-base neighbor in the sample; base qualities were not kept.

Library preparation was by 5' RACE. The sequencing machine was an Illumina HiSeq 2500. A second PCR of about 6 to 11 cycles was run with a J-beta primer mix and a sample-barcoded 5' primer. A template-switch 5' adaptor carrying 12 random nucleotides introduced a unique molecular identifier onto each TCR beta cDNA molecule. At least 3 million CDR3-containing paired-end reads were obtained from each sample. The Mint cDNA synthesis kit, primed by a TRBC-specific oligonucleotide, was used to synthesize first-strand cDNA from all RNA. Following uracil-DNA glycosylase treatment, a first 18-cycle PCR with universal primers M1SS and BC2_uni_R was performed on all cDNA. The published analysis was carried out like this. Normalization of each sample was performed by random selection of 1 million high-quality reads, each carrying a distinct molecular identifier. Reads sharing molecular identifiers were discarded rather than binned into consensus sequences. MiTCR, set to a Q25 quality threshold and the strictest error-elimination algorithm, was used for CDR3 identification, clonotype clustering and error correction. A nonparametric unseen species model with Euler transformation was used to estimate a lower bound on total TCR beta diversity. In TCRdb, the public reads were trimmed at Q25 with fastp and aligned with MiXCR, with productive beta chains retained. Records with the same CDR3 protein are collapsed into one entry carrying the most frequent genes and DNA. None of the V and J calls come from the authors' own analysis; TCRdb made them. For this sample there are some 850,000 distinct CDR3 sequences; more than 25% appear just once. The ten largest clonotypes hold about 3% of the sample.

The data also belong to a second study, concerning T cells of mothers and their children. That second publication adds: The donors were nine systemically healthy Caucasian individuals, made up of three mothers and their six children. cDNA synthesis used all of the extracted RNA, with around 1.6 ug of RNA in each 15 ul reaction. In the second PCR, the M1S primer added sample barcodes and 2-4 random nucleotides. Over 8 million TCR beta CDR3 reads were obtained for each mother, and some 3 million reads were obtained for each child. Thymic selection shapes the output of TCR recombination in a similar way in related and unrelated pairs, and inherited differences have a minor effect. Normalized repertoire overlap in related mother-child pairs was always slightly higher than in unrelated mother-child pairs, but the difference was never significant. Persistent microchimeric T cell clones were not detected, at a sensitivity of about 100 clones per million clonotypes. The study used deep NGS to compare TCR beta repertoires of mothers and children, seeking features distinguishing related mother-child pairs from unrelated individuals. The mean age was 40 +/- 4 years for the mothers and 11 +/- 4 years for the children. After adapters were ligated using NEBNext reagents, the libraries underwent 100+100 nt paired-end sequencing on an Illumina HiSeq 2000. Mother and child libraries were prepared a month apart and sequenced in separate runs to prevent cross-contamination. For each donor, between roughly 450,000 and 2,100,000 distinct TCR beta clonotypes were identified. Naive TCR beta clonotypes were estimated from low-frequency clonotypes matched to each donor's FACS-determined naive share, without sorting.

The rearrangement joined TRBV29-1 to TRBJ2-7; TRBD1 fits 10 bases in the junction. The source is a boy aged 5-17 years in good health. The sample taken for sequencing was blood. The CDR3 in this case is CSARGTGDKTPYEQYF. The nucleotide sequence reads TGCAGCGCCCGCGGGACAGGGGACAAAACTCCCTACGAGCAGTACTTC.